These 10 T cell receptor beta chains originate from one sample sequenced in a study of beta chain features in type 1 diabetes. Expressed TCRB transcripts were sequenced, since all the RNA that had been isolated was reverse transcribed. The data were produced by immunoSEQ multiplex PCR, yet TCRdb's version contains in-frame clones alone and is incomplete. The table includes 450,000 to 550,000 clones, 30% detected once. Sequencing was carried out using naive CD4+ T cells from blood. The receptors stem from a young man in good health.

This clone was seen a handful of times. This chain links TRBV7-2 with TRBJ2-5, with 12 positions matching TRBD2. CDR3 size: 16 residues. CDR1 and CDR2 from the germline V gene are SGHTA and FQGNSA. The V segment lost 6 bases and the J segment 7 bases; nucleotides outside the gene matches: 12. The CDR3 reads CASSRALAGGAGTQYF. In DNA, the CDR3 is TGTGCCAGCAGTCGAGCCCTAGCGGGAGGGGCGGGGACCCAGTACTTC.

This clone appeared a few times. The rearrangement uses TRBV9 and TRBJ2-1; D is unresolved. Germline V CDR1 and CDR2: SGDLS, YYNGEE. This CDR3 contains 16 residues. Trimming shortened V by 6 bases and J by 8 bases, and 24 bases separated the two germline ends. This CDR3 reads CASTQSLLNVLDEQFF. In DNA form, the CDR3 reads TGTGCCAGCACTCAAAGTCTGTTGAACGTCCTTGATGAGCAGTTCTTC.

The chain uses TRBV4-1 and TRBJ1-2, with D hard to call. The germline CDR1 and CDR2 sequences are MGHRA and YSYEKL. The CDR3 is made up of 16 amino acids. The V gene lost 1 base and the J gene lost 1 base, with 13 bases spanning the gap. The CDR3 here is CASSQVPRSHNYGYTF. Written as DNA, the CDR3 is TGCGCCAGCAGCCAAGTTCCCAGGAGCCATAACTATGGCTACACCTTC.

The chain has TRBV29-1 and TRBJ1-1, with TRBD1 identical over 7 bases. Trimming removed 7 bases from V and 1 base from J; junction bases left unmatched: 12. CDR1 and CDR2 from the germline V gene are SQVTM and ANQGSEA. The length of the CDR3 is 15 residues. The CDR3 sequence: CSAERGQLSNTEAFF. DNA of the CDR3: TGCAGCGCTGAGAGGGGACAGCTATCGAACACTGAAGCTTTCTTT.

A word on this clone: Other DNA sequences within the sample encode an identical CDR3. The chain is built from TRBV30 and TRBJ2-1, with 9 bases fitting TRBD2. Germline V CDR1 and CDR2: GTSNPN, SVGIG (reference sequence). This CDR3 comprises 13 residues. The trim removed 0 bases at V and 6 bases at J, leaving 0 bases unmatched. CDR3 region: CAWSVLAGNEQFF. The CDR3 DNA follows: TGTGCCTGGAGTGTACTAGCGGGCAATGAGCAGTTCTTC.

A few counts support this clone. The chain uses TRBV28 and TRBJ2-1; tentatively, D is TRBD2 (6 bases). This CDR3 contains 16 residues. Germline V gene sequence: CDR1 MDHEN, CDR2 SYDVKM. Trimming took 7 bases from V and 3 from J, leaving 19 bases between them. The CDR3 DNA is TGTGCCAGCACCACCCAGGGACGGGGACTCTACAATGAGCAGTTCTTC. Protein: CASTTQGRGLYNEQFF.

This clone was counted between two and nine times. The rearrangement uses TRBV7-9 and TRBJ2-3; 8 bases map to TRBD1. This CDR3 comprises 15 residues. V gave up 3 bases and J gave up 1 base; unmatched junction bases: 3. CDR1 is SEHNR, CDR2 FQNEAQ, per germline (reference sequence). The DNA of the CDR3 is TGTGCCAGCAGCTTCGGACAGGGCCGCACAGATACGCAGTATTTT. Translated, it gives CASSFGQGRTDTQYF.

In its sample, this clone was seen a few times. This sequence joins TRBV29-1 and TRBJ2-4, with D maybe TRBD1 (6 bases). Trimming shortened V by 6 bases and J by 8 bases, and 20 bases separated the two germline ends. Germline V CDR1 and CDR2: SQVTM, ANQGSEA. There are 14 residues in the CDR3. CDR3 sequence reads: CSVATKKYRDIQYF. CDR3 DNA: TGCAGCGTAGCAACCAAGAAATACAGGGACATTCAGTACTTC.

About this clone itself: The sample has other DNA sequences that encode this CDR3 too. The rearrangement uses TRBV29-1 and TRBJ2-1; D ambiguous. CDR3 length equals 12 residues. Between the trimmed V and J ends, which lost 7 bases and 0 bases, there was a span of 7 bases. Germline assignment: CDR1 SQVTM and CDR2 ANQGSEA. The CDR3 here is CSALSSYNEQFF. The CDR3 DNA follows: TGCAGCGCCCTCAGCTCCTACAATGAGCAGTTCTTC.

The chain employs TRBV30 and TRBJ1-2; D is possibly TRBD1 (5 bases). Germline V lookup: CDR1 GTSNPN, CDR2 SVGIG (reference sequence). This CDR3 region has 12 residues. Trimming took 8 bases from V and 8 from J, leaving 18 bases between them. CDR3 region: CARVTAASGYTF. Written as DNA, the CDR3 is TGTGCCCGAGTGACAGCCGCGTCCGGCTACACCTTC. The complete variable domain, with remaining parts taken from reference TRBV30 and TRBJ1-2, reads SQTIHQWPATLVQPVGSPLSLECTVEGTSNPNLYWYRQAAGRGLQLLFYSVGIGQISSEVPQNLSASRPQDRQFILSSKKLLLSDSGFYLCARVTAASGYTFGSGTRLTVV.